This T cell receptor beta chain derives from a study of cytomegalovirus exposure and HLA in healthy donors. Study-level information: The same platform used for the roughly 650 first-cohort repertoires was also used for the 100 to 150 validation repertoires, as a later analysis reported.

Study-wide points: Specific recognition of CMV antigens was confirmed in vitro for a few chains (all CMV-associated). The study labeled around 160 TCR beta chains cytomegalovirus-associated.

Only in-frame clones appear in the TCRdb table, and some are missing; sequencing was by immunoSEQ multiplex PCR. The repertoire holds about 180,000 clones, with approximately 87% as singletons. On this clone itself: The antigen is not known.

The sequenced sample consisted of PBMCs. This sequence was found in a woman in her 30s in good health and CMV-seronegative.

CDR3 sequence reads: CASSLVGQGQGGYTF. The CDR3 DNA reads TGTGCCAGCAGCTTGGTCGGGCAGGGGCAGGGTGGCTACACCTTC. The V and J genes are TRBV5-8 and TRBJ1-2; a weak D match, TRBD1 (6 bases). CDR3 length: 15 amino acids. Germline assignment: CDR1 SGHTS and CDR2 YDEGEE. V was trimmed by 0 bases and J by 7 bases, leaving 16 bases between them.